A single sample is the source of the 18 T cell receptor beta chains below, sequenced in a study of CD8+ T cells in alopecia areata. Indicated treatment: oral pan-JAK inhibitor, 5-10 mg twice daily. Extracted RNA was reverse transcribed, and the resulting cDNA served as sequencing template. Generated by immunoSEQ multiplex PCR, the TCRdb table keeps only in-frame clones and is missing some. The sample contains around 300,000 clones, 60% of which appear only once. Sequencing was performed on CD4+ T cells sorted from blood, taken at approximately week 52, from a patient treated with tofacitinib. The receptor source for this set is a human donor with alopecia areata.

This chain connects TRBV6-5 to TRBJ1-3; D gene unclear. V was clipped by 6 bases and J by 0 bases, with 12 bases between them. The V gene's germline CDR1 is MNHEY and CDR2 SVGAGI. CDR3 length: 15 residues. The CDR3 DNA sequence: TGTGCCAGCAGACCTCCGAGGAGCTCTGGAAACACCATATATTTT. Amino acid sequence: CASRPPRSSGNTIYF.

This clone was seen a handful of times. This sequence joins TRBV5-6 and TRBJ2-6; D gene uncertain. The V and J ends lost 4 bases and 0 bases respectively, with 11 bases between them. The germline gives CDR1 SGHDT, CDR2 YYEEEE. This CDR3 region has 16 residues. In DNA form, the CDR3 reads TGTGCCAGCAGCCCCCCGACTCACTCTGGGGCCAACGTCCTGACTTTC. Translating gives CASSPPTHSGANVLTF.

The chain links TRBV11-1 to TRBJ1-1, with TRBD1 matching 9 bases. CDR3 size: 12 residues. Trimming at V came to 6 bases and at J to 14 bases, leaving 10 bases not matched to a gene. The germline CDR1 and CDR2 sequences are SGHAT and FQDESV (reference sequence). The chain's CDR3 is CASSFTGGAAFF. The CDR3 nucleotides are TGTGCCAGCAGTTTCACAGGGGGCGCAGCCTTCTTT.

Remarks on this clone: Additional DNA sequences in this sample encode the identical CDR3. The chain has TRBV5-1 and TRBJ2-5, with D unresolved. The V end lost 3 bases, the J end lost 1 base, and 4 bases lay between the germline ends. The germline CDR1 and CDR2 sequences are SGHRS and YFSETQ. This CDR3 is 12 amino acids long. CDR3 nucleotide sequence: TGCGCCAGCAGCTCCCCCCAAGAGACCCAGTACTTC. Amino acids: CASSSPQETQYF.

This chain uses TRBV6-6 with TRBJ2-7; no definite D call. The CDR3 has 11 residues. The germline gives CDR1 MNHNY, CDR2 SVGAGI (reference sequence). Trimming left V 6 bases short and J 4 bases short, with 7 bases between. The CDR3 sequence: CASSLRYEQYF. CDR3 in DNA: TGTGCCAGCAGCCTCCGGTACGAGCAGTACTTC.

This chain connects TRBV5-1 to TRBJ1-1, with TRBD1 identical over 8 bases. V lost 3 bases and J lost 2; bases outside the gene matches: 21. The CDR3 runs 20 residues. Germline CDR1 and CDR2: SGHRS and YFSETQ. The CDR3 coding sequence is TGCGCCAGCAGCTCCCGGGACCCTACAGGGGGGTTTAGATCCAACACTGAAGCTTTCTTT. This codes for CASSSRDPTGGFRSNTEAFF.

About this clone: The sample contains more than one DNA sequence encoding this CDR3. The rearrangement uses TRBV30 and TRBJ1-5; D call uncertain. The germline V and J ends were trimmed by 2 bases and 6 bases, with 11 bases remaining between them. Germline V gene lookup returns CDR1 GTSNPN and CDR2 SVGIG (reference sequence). The CDR3 runs to 13 residues. CDR3 protein: CAWSRQGSQPQHF. DNA of the CDR3: TGTGCCTGGAGTAGGCAAGGGAGTCAGCCCCAGCATTTT.

The chain carries TRBV11-3 and TRBJ2-5; 8 bases agree with TRBD1. Unmatched junction bases numbered 5, after V lost 5 bases and J lost 6 bases. Germline values: CDR1 SGHNT, CDR2 YENEEA. The CDR3 loop spans 13 amino acids. The CDR3 DNA sequence: TGTGCCAGCAGCACCGGACAGGGAAAGACCCAGTACTTC. Translating gives CASSTGQGKTQYF.

The J gene is TRBJ1-3, the V gene TRBV4-1, with TRBD1 as a possible D gene (6 bases). Trimming cost V 2 bases and J 1 base, with 18 bases left between them. Germline values: CDR1 MGHRA, CDR2 YSYEKL. The CDR3 sequence is 18 residues long. CDR3: CASSQPTGRGPSGNTIYF. The CDR3 DNA follows: TGCGCCAGCAGCCAACCAACGGGACGGGGGCCGTCTGGAAACACCATATATTTT.

This clone was recorded a few times. The chain joins TRBV7-2 to TRBJ1-3; D possibly corresponds to TRBD1 (6 bases). CDR1 SGHTA and CDR2 FQGNSA come from the germline V gene. The CDR3 sequence is 17 residues long. Trimming removed 4 bases from V and 0 bases from J, with 16 bases in between. CDR3 in DNA: TGTGCCAGCAGCTCCCTGGGGGCCAGCATCTCTGGAAACACCATATATTTT. Protein: CASSSLGASISGNTIYF. Together with reference TRBV7-2 and TRBJ1-3, the CDR3 gives the full variable domain: GAGVSQSPSNKVTEKGKDVELRCDPISGHTALYWYRQSLGQGLEFLIYFQGNSAPDKSGLPSDRFSAERTGGSVSTLTIQRTQQEDSAVYLCASSSLGASISGNTIYFGEGSWLTVV.

The chain couples TRBV5-1 to TRBJ2-1, with TRBD2 matching 8 bases. V lost 1 base and J lost 8; bases outside the gene matches: 8. The CDR3 covers 15 residues. Germline lookup yields CDR1 SGHRS and CDR2 YFSETQ. For the CDR3, the DNA is TGCGCCAGCAGCTTGATGGCGGGGGGCCAGGATGAGCAGTTCTTC. Its protein product is CASSLMAGGQDEQFF.

The rearrangement joins TRBV9 to TRBJ2-5; the match to TRBD2 covers 7 bases. CDR3 length equals 15 residues. After removal of 3 bases from V and 1 base from J, the junction contained 6 bases not matched to a gene. Germline V gene lookup returns CDR1 SGDLS and CDR2 YYNGEE. The CDR3 sequence: CASSGSGDLQETQYF. CDR3 DNA sequence: TGTGCCAGCAGCGGGAGCGGGGACCTCCAAGAGACCCAGTACTTC.

This clone was observed a few times. The gene calls are TRBV30 and TRBJ1-2, with D maybe TRBD1 (5 bases). The germline V gene has CDR1 GTSNPN and CDR2 SVGIG (reference sequence). The V end was cut by 0 bases, the J end by 8 bases, with 10 bases between. This CDR3 has 12 residues. The CDR3 nucleotides read TGTGCCTGGAGTGTACCCCCAGGGGGCTACACCTTC. The encoded protein is CAWSVPPGGYTF.

This clone has just a few counts. The DNA for the CDR3 is TGTGCCAGCTCACCACCGGCAGGGGGAAGAGAGACCCAGTACTTC. As protein: CASSPPAGGRETQYF. This sequence joins TRBV18 and TRBJ2-5, with TRBD1 matching 7 bases. The length of the CDR3 is 15 residues. Germline trimming cut 0 bases from V and 4 bases from J; bases unmatched to any gene: 5. Looked up from germline, CDR1 is KGHSH and CDR2 is LQKENI.

The V gene is TRBV30, the J gene TRBJ2-5; 9 bases agree with TRBD2. The germline V gene encodes CDR1 GTSNPN and CDR2 SVGIG (reference sequence). V was pared by 8 bases and J by 0 bases, with 4 bases of the junction left unmatched. The CDR3 is 13 amino acids. CDR3 sequence (DNA): TGTGCCCGAAGCGGGGGGTACCAAGAGACCCAGTACTTC. Translating gives CARSGGYQETQYF.

The chain employs TRBV7-3 and TRBJ2-2, with D unresolved. From germline, CDR1 is SGHTA and CDR2 FQGTGA. CDR3 length equals 15 residues. V was clipped by 1 base and J by 0 bases, with 6 bases between them. CDR3 residues: CASSLSTANTGELFF. The CDR3 DNA reads TGTGCCAGCAGCTTAAGCACAGCGAACACCGGGGAGCTGTTTTTT.

This clone has a handful of counts. V usage is TRBV4-1 and J usage is TRBJ1-5; D uncertain. The CDR3 covers 14 residues. V gave up 1 base and J gave up 0 bases, with 4 bases separating them. CDR1 is MGHRA, CDR2 YSYEKL, per germline. The CDR3 region has the DNA TGCGCCAGCAGCCAAGGATATAGCAATCAGCCCCAGCATTTT. This encodes CASSQGYSNQPQHF.

The V call is TRBV7-2, the J call TRBJ2-5, with 8 bases identical to TRBD1. From germline, CDR1 is SGHTA and CDR2 FQGNSA. The CDR3 totals 14 residues. V trimming: 5 bases; J trimming: 5 bases; junction bases outside the gene matches: 7. As DNA, the CDR3 is TGTGCCAGCAGCCCCGGACAGGGAGTGGAGACCCAGTACTTC. The encoded protein is CASSPGQGVETQYF. Supplemented by reference TRBV7-2 and TRBJ2-5, the full variable domain reads GAGVSQSPSNKVTEKGKDVELRCDPISGHTALYWYRQSLGQGLEFLIYFQGNSAPDKSGLPSDRFSAERTGGSVSTLTIQRTQQEDSAVYLCASSPGQGVETQYFGPGTRLLVL.